The subject of this entry is one TCR beta chain. Cohort placement rested on clinical history that participants reported themselves. In Cohort 3, a recovered donor had either two negative PCRs, clearance, or symptom resolution. The sample originates from a study of blood T cell repertoires in COVID-19. Whole-study context: From the United States, Italy and Spain came samples of acute and convalescent COVID-19. The cDNA or gDNA used as material had been derived from T cells, B-cell-depleted T cells, or PBMCs.

Germline lookup yields CDR1 DFQATT and CDR2 SNEGSKA (reference sequence). There are 11 residues in the CDR3. Using immunoSEQ multiplex PCR, the repertoire was profiled, and TCRdb retains in-frame clones only, with some absent. Of about 300,000 clones in the sample, about nine tenths were seen once. The clonotype was recovered from a young woman who had recovered from COVID-19. V gene TRBV20-1 combines with J gene TRBJ2-1; D is possibly TRBD2 (5 bases). Sequencing was performed on PBMCs or T cells enriched from blood (not recorded which). Here the CDR3 reads CSGESNNEQFF. CDR3 DNA: TGCAGCGGGGAAAGTAACAATGAGCAGTTCTTC.